One sample yielded the 4 T cell receptor beta chains listed below, sequenced in a study of cytomegalovirus exposure and HLA in healthy donors. PCR used 60 Vbeta primers and 13 Jbeta primers. Profiled with immunoSEQ multiplex PCR; TCRdb holds only in-frame clones, not every one. Here the sample table reports tens of thousands of clones. Sequenced sample: PBMCs. Receptors originate from a male donor in good health and CMV-seronegative.

The genes are TRBV29-1 and TRBJ1-1; D is possibly TRBD1 (6 bases). This CDR3 contains 13 residues. Germline loops: CDR1 SQVTM, CDR2 ANQGSEA. V shed 7 bases and J shed 1 base, with 13 bases lying between them. The CDR3 DNA follows: TGCAGCGCCGTAAAACAGGGGAACACTGAAGCTTTCTTT. It codes for CSAVKQGNTEAFF.

The rearrangement joins TRBV6-4 to TRBJ2-7; D possibly corresponds to TRBD1 (6 bases). With 9 bases removed from V and 7 bases from J, the gap between germline ends came to 16 bases. The CDR3 has 12 residues. The germline V gene has CDR1 MRHNA and CDR2 SNTAGT. CDR3 DNA: TGTGCCAGTCCTGGGGGCAAGAGTGAGCAGTACTTC. Translating gives CASPGGKSEQYF.

The genes are TRBV9 and TRBJ2-7; D perhaps matches TRBD2 (5 bases). The CDR3 covers 14 residues. The germline CDR1 and CDR2 sequences are SGDLS and YYNGEE. Deletions cut 3 bases from V and 2 bases from J, with 12 bases between. CDR3 sequence (DNA): TGTGCCAGCAGCGCGACTATAGGCGCCTACGAGCAGTACTTC. It translates to CASSATIGAYEQYF.

The CDR3 spells CASSVFQQGAEGYTF. As DNA, the CDR3 is TGTGCCAGCAGCGTATTCCAACAGGGGGCGGAGGGCTACACCTTC. The chain joins TRBV9 to TRBJ1-2; TRBD1 matches at 9 bases. The CDR3 totals 15 residues. Trimming took 1 base from V and 8 from J; bases not matched to a gene: 9. CDR1 is SGDLS, CDR2 YYNGEE, per germline. Combining the CDR3 with reference TRBV9 and TRBJ1-2 gives the whole variable domain DSGVTQTPKHLITATGQRVTLRCSPRSGDLSVYWYQQSLDQGLQFLIQYYNGEERAKGNILERFSAQQFPDLHSELNLSSLELGDSALYFCASSVFQQGAEGYTFGSGTRLTVV.